The 14 T cell receptor beta chains reported below all come from one sample, sequenced in a study of early T cells in non-severe SARS-CoV-2 infection. One entry per CDR3 protein results from TCRdb running MiXCR on the 5' RACE reads. Of 80,000 to 95,000 distinct CDR3 sequences listed, about 14% are singletons. Specimen: whole blood. The receptors shown here come from an adult who was a healthcare worker with PCR-confirmed SARS-CoV-2 infection or an uninfected control (not recorded which).

This clonotype turned up a few times. The chain carries TRBV7-3 and TRBJ1-1; D uncertain. The germline V gene encodes CDR1 SGHTA and CDR2 FQGTGA. Between the trimmed V and J ends, which lost 5 bases and 1 base, there was a span of 23 bases. The CDR3 totals 18 residues. In DNA form, the CDR3 reads TGTGCCAGCAGCCCAACTACCTGGAAGAAAGGGCCGAACACTGAAGCTTTCTTT. It specifies CASSPTTWKKGPNTEAFF.

The chain combines TRBV28 with TRBJ2-7; D is ambiguous. This CDR3 is built from 14 residues. Deletions cut 5 bases from V and 2 bases from J, with 13 bases between. Germline V gene data show CDR1 as MDHEN and CDR2 as SYDVKM. In DNA, the CDR3 is TGTGCCAGCAGTGAACACCCCCCCACCTACGAGCAGTACTTC. Its translation is CASSEHPPTYEQYF.

This clonotype was seen more than once but under ten times. The chain combines TRBV7-2 with TRBJ1-2, with D unclear. With 1 base removed from V and 3 bases from J, the gap between germline ends came to 9 bases. Germline V lookup: CDR1 SGHTA, CDR2 FQGNSA. The CDR3 totals 14 residues. The CDR3 sequence is CASSLVNGDYGYTF. The DNA of the CDR3 is TGTGCCAGCAGCTTAGTCAACGGCGACTATGGCTACACCTTC.

The chain uses TRBV30 and TRBJ2-5; D is undetermined. Germline assignment: CDR1 GTSNPN and CDR2 SVGIG (reference sequence). Deletions cut 4 bases from V and 5 bases from J, with 8 bases between. The CDR3 spans 11 residues. The CDR3: CAWKEVETQYF. The CDR3 DNA follows: TGTGCCTGGAAAGAGGTGGAGACCCAGTACTTC.

This clonotype was picked up a small number of times. V and J are TRBV15 and TRBJ2-7; possibly TRBD1 for D (5 bases). With 3 bases removed from V and 0 bases from J, the gap between germline ends came to 6 bases. CDR1 is LNHNV, CDR2 YYDKDF, per germline (reference sequence). The length of the CDR3 is 13 residues. The CDR3 nucleotides read TGTGCCACCAGCAGGGACACCTCCTACGAGCAGTACTTC. It codes for CATSRDTSYEQYF.

V and J are TRBV24-1 and TRBJ2-1; D is unclear. This CDR3 is built from 13 residues. Germline CDR1 and CDR2: KGHDR and SFDVKD. Trimming shortened V by 1 base and J by 8 bases, and 8 bases separated the two germline ends. CDR3 DNA: TGTGCCACCAGTGATTTCCGGGTACATGAGCAGTTCTTC. Translated: CATSDFRVHEQFF.

The rearrangement joins TRBV7-2 to TRBJ1-2; D perhaps matches TRBD1 (5 bases). Germline-derived CDR1 and CDR2 are SGHTA and FQGNSA. The CDR3 length is 11 residues. Between the trimmed V and J ends, which lost 11 bases and 7 bases, there was a span of 14 bases. DNA of the CDR3: TGTGCCCTAGGTGCGGGGACTGGCTACACCTTC. This encodes CALGAGTGYTF.

The chain has TRBV5-1 and TRBJ2-2, with a possible D match to TRBD2 (6 bases). The CDR3 runs 15 residues. Per the germline V gene, CDR1 is SGHRS and CDR2 is YFSETQ. Trimming pared 4 bases from V and 1 base from J, leaving 11 bases between. The CDR3 DNA reads as TGCGCCAGCAGCCACGGGACTTTGAACACCGGGGAGCTGTTTTTT. Its translation: CASSHGTLNTGELFF.

This clonotype appeared a few times. The genes are TRBV20-1 and TRBJ2-3, with 8 bases identical to TRBD1. The germline V gene has CDR1 DFQATT and CDR2 SNEGSKA (reference sequence). The CDR3 runs to 14 residues. The junction had 6 bases not matched to a gene; V was cut back by 6 bases and J by 1 base. The CDR3 sequence is CSAPKTGGTDTQYF. CDR3 nucleotides: TGCAGTGCCCCGAAGACAGGGGGCACAGATACGCAGTATTTT.

The chain couples TRBV28 to TRBJ2-7; 7 bases match TRBD1. In germline, CDR1 is MDHEN, CDR2 SYDVKM. V dropped 6 bases and J dropped 3; count of bases not matched to a gene: 5. The CDR3 totals 13 residues. The CDR3 is CASSPGGDYEQYF. CDR3 DNA: TGTGCCAGCAGCCCAGGGGGAGACTACGAGCAGTACTTC.

In this sample, this clonotype turned up a few times. The rearrangement uses TRBV7-7 and TRBJ2-1, with D unclear. The CDR3 extends over 14 amino acids. Trimming stripped 3 bases from V and 6 bases from J, with 12 bases between. Germline lookup yields CDR1 SSHAT and CDR2 FNYEAQ (reference sequence). As DNA, the CDR3 is TGTGCCAGCAGCTTGGAGAGTAGCTCCAATGAGCAGTTCTTC. It specifies CASSLESSSNEQFF.

The table lists this clonotype with many counts. V and J are TRBV3-1 and TRBJ2-5, with D unresolved. V was cut by 1 base and J by 4 bases, with 10 bases left in between. This CDR3 region has 14 residues. Germline V gene lookup returns CDR1 LGHDT and CDR2 YNNKEL (reference sequence). CDR3: CASSQVEFGETQYF. The DNA for the CDR3 is TGTGCCAGCAGCCAAGTGGAATTCGGAGAGACCCAGTACTTC.

This clonotype was observed a handful of times. The chain employs TRBV7-6 and TRBJ1-6; D ambiguous. Trimming cost V 1 base and J 4 bases, with 11 bases left between them. The germline CDR1 and CDR2 sequences are SGHVS and FNYEAQ. The CDR3 length is 16 residues. The CDR3 bases are TGTGCCAGCAGCTTAGGGGCTCAGCTATATAATTCACCCCTCCACTTT. Protein sequence: CASSLGAQLYNSPLHF.

This clonotype was counted a few times. The chain employs TRBV6-2 or TRBV6-3 and TRBJ2-3; D is possibly TRBD2 (6 bases). The germline V gene has CDR1 MNHEY and CDR2 SVGEGT. CDR3 size: 15 residues. V shed 8 bases and J shed 2 bases, with 17 bases lying between them. The CDR3 sequence is CASGRGSGNTDTQYF. The DNA for the CDR3 is TGTGCCAGCGGTCGGGGTAGCGGAAACACAGATACGCAGTATTTT.